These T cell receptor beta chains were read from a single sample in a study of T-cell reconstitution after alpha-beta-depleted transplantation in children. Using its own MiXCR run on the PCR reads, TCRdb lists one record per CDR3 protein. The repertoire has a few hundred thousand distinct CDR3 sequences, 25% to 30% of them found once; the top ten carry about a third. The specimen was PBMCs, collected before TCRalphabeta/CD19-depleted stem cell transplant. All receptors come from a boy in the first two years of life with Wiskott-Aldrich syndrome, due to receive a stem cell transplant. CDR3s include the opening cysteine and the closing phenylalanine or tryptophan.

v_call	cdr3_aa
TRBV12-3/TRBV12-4	CASIRGTNTGELFF
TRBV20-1	CSAHNRGRWKNQPQHF
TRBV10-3	CAITQLAGSYEQYF
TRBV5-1	CASSLEGGLNSPLHF
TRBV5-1	CASRTGTSGIYEQYF
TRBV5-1	CASSLAKPSGRSTGELFF
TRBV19	CASSTQGVHEQYF
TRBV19	CASSMWVLKMNTEAFF
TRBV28	CASITRGRGSSYEQYF
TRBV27	CASRGTGLTGELFF
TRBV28	CASSQRPSYNEQFF
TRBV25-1	CASSRGASGRGDEQFF
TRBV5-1	CASSPTAIFNEQFF
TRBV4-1	CASSQGDRDASPQHF
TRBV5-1	CASSFGLAGDVYEQFF
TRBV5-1	CASSTTGGNEQYF
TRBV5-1	CASSWGGSGRRYNEQFF
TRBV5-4	CASKKGPATYEQYF
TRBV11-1	CASSLRTWEPQHF
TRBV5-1	CASSNSGLAGGFYEQYF
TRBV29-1	CSVEGLLAGATDTQYF
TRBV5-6	CASSLASGTSGTDTQYF
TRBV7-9	CASSLSPGERYYEQYF
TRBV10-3	CAISESHSRYEQYF
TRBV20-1	CSARETGNTEAFF
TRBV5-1	CATSETVGAKNIQYF
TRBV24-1	CATSGGQGIVDEQFF